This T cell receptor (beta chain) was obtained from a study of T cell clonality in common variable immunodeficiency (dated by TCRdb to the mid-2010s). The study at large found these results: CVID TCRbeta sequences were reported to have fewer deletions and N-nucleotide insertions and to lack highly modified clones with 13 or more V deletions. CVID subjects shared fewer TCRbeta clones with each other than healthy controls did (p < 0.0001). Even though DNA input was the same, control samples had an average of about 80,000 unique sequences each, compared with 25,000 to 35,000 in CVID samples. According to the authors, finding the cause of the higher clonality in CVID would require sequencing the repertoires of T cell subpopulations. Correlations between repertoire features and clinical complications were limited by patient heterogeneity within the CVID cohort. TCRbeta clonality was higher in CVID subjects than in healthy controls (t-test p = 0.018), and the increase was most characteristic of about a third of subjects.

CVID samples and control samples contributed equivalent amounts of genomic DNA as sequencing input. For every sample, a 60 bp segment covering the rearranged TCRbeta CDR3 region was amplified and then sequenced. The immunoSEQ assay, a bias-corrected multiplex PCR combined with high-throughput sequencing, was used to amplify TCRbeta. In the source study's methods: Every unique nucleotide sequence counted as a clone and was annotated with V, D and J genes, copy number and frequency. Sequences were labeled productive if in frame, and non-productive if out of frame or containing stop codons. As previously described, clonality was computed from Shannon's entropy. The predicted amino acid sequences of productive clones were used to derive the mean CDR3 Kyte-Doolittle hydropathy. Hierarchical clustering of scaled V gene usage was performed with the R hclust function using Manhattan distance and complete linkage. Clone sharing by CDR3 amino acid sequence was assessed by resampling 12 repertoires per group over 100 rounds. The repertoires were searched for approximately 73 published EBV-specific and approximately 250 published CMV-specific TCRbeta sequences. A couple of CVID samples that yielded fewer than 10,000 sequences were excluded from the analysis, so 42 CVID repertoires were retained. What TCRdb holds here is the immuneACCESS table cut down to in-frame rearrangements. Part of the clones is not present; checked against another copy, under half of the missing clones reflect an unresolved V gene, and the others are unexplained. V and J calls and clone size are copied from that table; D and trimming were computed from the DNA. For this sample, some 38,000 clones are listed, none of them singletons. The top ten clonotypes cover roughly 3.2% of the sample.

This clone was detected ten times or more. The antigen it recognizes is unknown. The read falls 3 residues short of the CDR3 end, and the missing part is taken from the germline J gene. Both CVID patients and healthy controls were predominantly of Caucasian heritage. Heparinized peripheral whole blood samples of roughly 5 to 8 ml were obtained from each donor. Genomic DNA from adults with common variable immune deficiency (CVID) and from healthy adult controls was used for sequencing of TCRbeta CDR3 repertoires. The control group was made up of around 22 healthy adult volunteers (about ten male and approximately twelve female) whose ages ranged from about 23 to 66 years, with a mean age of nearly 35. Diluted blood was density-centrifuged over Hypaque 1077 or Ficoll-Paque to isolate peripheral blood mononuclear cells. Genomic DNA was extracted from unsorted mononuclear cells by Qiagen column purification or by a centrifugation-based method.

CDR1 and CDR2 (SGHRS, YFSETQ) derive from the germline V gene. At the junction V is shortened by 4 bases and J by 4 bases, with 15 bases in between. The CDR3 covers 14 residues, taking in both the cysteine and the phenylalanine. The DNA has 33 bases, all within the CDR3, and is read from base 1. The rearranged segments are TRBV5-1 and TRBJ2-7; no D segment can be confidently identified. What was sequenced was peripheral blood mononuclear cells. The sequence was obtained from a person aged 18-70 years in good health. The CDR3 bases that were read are TGCGCCAGCAGCCTGAGTAGATCCCAATACGAG. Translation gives CASSLSRSQYE. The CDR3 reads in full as CASSLSRSQYEQYF.